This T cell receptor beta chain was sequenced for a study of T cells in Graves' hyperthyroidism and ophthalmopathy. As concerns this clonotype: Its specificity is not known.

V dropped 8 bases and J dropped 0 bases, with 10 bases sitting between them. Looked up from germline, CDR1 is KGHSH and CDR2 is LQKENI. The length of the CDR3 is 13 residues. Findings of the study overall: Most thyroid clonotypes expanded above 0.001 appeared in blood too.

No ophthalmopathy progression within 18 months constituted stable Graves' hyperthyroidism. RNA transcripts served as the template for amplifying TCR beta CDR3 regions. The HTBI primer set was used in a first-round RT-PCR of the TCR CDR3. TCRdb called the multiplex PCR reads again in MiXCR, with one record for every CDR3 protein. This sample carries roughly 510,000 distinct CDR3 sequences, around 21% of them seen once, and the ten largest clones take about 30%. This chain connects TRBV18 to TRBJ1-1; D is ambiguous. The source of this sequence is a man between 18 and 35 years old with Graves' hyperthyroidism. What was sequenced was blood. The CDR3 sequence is CASLTGLNTEAFF. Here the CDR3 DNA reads TGTGCCAGCCTCACGGGGTTGAACACTGAAGCTTTCTTT.